This T cell receptor beta chain came from a study of T cell responses to AZD1222 COVID-19 vaccine. Across the study: Recipients boosted at about 4 weeks or about 12 weeks are pooled.

On this clone: Its specificity is not known.

The protocol was immunoSEQ multiplex PCR, while the TCRdb copy is restricted to in-frame clones and leaves out a portion. Of around 120,000 clones in the sample, 85% to 95% were seen once. The CDR3 totals 16 residues. Germline values: CDR1 SGDLS, CDR2 YYNGEE. The V and J ends lost 1 base and 3 bases respectively, with 16 bases between them. General study findings and limits: Repertoires in all cases were sampled only once the peak T cell response had passed. Vaccine-associated CD4 TCRs ranged over spike, dominating at 160-218 and 743-854.

Here the sequenced sample was peripheral blood, taken on day 0 of AZD1222 vaccination. The gene calls are TRBV9 and TRBJ1-1; D unresolved. The clonotype comes from an adult in good health. CDR3 sequence reads: CASSVSGSLLDTEAFF. Written as DNA, the CDR3 is TGTGCCAGCAGCGTATCAGGCTCCTTACTGGACACTGAAGCTTTCTTT.